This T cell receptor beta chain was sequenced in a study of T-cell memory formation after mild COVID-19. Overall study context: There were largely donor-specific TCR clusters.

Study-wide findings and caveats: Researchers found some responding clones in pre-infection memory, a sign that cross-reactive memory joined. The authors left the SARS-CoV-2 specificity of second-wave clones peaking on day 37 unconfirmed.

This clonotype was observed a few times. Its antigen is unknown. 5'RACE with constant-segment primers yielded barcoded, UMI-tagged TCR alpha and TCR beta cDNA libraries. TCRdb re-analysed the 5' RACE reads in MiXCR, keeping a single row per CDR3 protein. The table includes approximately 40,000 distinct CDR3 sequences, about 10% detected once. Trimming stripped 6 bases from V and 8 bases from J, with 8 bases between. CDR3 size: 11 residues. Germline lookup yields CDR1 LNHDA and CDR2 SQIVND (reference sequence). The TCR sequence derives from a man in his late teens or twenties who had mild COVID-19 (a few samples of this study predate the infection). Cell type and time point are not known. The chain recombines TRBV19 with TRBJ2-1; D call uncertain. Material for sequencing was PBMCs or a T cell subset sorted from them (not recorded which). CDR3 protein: CASSLWDEQFF. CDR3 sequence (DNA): TGTGCCAGTAGCTTATGGGATGAGCAGTTCTTC.